Each of the 8 T cell receptor beta chains below was sequenced from the same sample in a study of cytomegalovirus exposure and HLA in healthy donors. It was with 60 Vbeta and 13 Jbeta primers that the PCR ran. TCRdb's table, derived via immunoSEQ multiplex PCR, lists solely in-frame clones and lacks some. Of 150,000 to 200,000 clones in the sample, roughly 70% are singletons; the top ten hold 2.5% to 3.5%. The material sequenced was PBMCs. The source is a woman aged 45-65 years in good health and CMV-seropositive.

The gene calls are TRBV29-1 and TRBJ1-2; 7 positions agree with TRBD1. Unmatched junction bases numbered 7, after V lost 5 bases and J lost 10 bases. The CDR3 totals 11 residues. Germline V gene data show CDR1 as SQVTM and CDR2 as ANQGSEA. The CDR3 coding sequence is TGCAGCGTTCATCAGGGGGGTTACTACACCTTC. Translated, it gives CSVHQGGYYTF.

This clone has a handful of counts. This chain joins TRBV7-2 and TRBJ1-6; 7 bases are a match to TRBD1. The germline V gene encodes CDR1 SGHTA and CDR2 FQGNSA. V shed 5 bases, J shed 5 bases, and the junction held 6 bases outside the gene matches. The CDR3 contains 15 residues. In nucleotides, the CDR3 is TGTGCCAGCAGCGGCCAGACAGGGAATAATTCACCCCTCCACTTT. Protein product: CASSGQTGNNSPLHF.

V usage is TRBV5-1 and J usage is TRBJ2-1, with a possible D match to TRBD1 (5 bases). The ends were cut back, 2 bases at V and 0 bases at J, with 6 bases in the middle. The CDR3 spans 14 residues. Germline V gene sequence: CDR1 SGHRS, CDR2 YFSETQ. The CDR3 DNA reads TGCGCCAGCAGCTTACAGGCCTCCTACAATGAGCAGTTCTTC. As protein: CASSLQASYNEQFF.

The V gene is TRBV30, the J gene TRBJ1-6; the D gene is possibly TRBD1 (5 bases). Per the germline V gene, CDR1 is GTSNPN and CDR2 is SVGIG (reference sequence). The CDR3 contains 12 residues. V was shortened by 3 bases and J by 8 bases, with 8 bases between the two germline ends. CDR3 sequence reads: CAWRIRDSPLHF. The CDR3 DNA is TGTGCCTGGAGAATCAGGGATTCACCCCTCCACTTT. Variable domain in full (rest from reference TRBV30 and TRBJ1-6): SQTIHQWPATLVQPVGSPLSLECTVEGTSNPNLYWYRQAAGRGLQLLFYSVGIGQISSEVPQNLSASRPQDRQFILSSKKLLLSDSGFYLCAWRIRDSPLHFGNGTRLTVT.

This clone was observed once. The chain employs TRBV5-1 and TRBJ2-3; 7 nucleotides align to TRBD2. In germline, CDR1 is SGHRS, CDR2 YFSETQ. J gave up 1 base and V 0 bases, and 2 bases lay outside the gene matches. CDR3 length: 15 residues. DNA for the CDR3: TGCGCCAGCAGCTTGGCTAGCGGTGGCACAGATACGCAGTATTTT. Its protein is CASSLASGGTDTQYF.

This clone appeared a few times. This rearrangement joins TRBV7-3 to TRBJ1-1; TRBD1 aligns across 8 bases. CDR3 size: 15 residues. V dropped 5 bases and J dropped 5; count of bases not matched to a gene: 10. Germline values: CDR1 SGHTA, CDR2 FQGTGA. The CDR3 sequence is CASSLGTGTLTEAFF. The CDR3 nucleotides read TGTGCCAGCAGCCTAGGGACAGGAACCCTTACTGAAGCTTTCTTT.

This clone was picked up a small number of times. V usage is TRBV2 and J usage is TRBJ2-1, with no clear D. The CDR3 spans 13 residues. Per germline, CDR1 SNHLY and CDR2 FYNNEI. Trimming pared 0 bases from V and 10 bases from J, leaving 10 bases between. CDR3 residues: CASSEAAVREQFF. The CDR3 DNA follows: TGTGCCAGCAGTGAAGCTGCCGTGCGGGAGCAGTTCTTC.

The chain links TRBV10-3 to TRBJ2-1; 12 nucleotides align to TRBD2. V lost 10 bases, J lost 5 bases, and 3 bases stayed unmatched. Germline CDR1 and CDR2: ENHRY and SYGVKD. This CDR3 has 13 residues. The CDR3 sequence is CATLAGGHNEQFF. In DNA form, the CDR3 reads TGTGCCACCCTAGCGGGGGGGCACAATGAGCAGTTCTTC.